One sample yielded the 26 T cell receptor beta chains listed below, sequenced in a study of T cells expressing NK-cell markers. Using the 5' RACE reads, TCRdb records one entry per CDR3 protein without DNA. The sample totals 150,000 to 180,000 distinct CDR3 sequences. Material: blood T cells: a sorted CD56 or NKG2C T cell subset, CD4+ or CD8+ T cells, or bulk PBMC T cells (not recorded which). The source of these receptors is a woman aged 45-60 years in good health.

CDR3 sequence: CSATGVAGNTIYF. The genes are TRBV20-1 and TRBJ1-3. Germline values: CDR1 DFQATT, CDR2 SNEGSKA (reference sequence). This CDR3 spans 13 amino acids.

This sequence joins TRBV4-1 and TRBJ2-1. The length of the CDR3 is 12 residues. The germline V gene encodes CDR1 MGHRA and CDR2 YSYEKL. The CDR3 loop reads CASSQNKAAQFF.

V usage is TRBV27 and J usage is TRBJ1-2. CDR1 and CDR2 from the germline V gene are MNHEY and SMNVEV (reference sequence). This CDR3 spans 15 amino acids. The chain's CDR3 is CASSFGGVPFYGYTF.

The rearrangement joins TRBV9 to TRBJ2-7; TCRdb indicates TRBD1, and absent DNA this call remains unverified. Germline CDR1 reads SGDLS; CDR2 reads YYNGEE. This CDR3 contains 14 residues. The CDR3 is CASSVGTGISEQYF.

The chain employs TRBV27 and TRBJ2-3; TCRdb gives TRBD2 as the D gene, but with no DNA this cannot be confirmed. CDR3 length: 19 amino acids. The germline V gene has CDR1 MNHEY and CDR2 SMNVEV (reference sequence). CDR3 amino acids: CASSPFGLAGAPSTDTQYF.

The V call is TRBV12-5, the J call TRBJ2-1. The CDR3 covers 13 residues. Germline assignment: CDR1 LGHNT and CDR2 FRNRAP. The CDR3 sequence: CASGPVSLDEQFF.

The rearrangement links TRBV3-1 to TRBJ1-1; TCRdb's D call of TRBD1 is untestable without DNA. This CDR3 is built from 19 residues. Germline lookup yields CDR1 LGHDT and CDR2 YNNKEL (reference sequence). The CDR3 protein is CASSQDWRDRGWGNTEAFF.

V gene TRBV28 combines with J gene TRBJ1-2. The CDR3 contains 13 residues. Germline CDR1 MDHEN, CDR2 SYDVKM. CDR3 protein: CASSLVGRRGYTF.

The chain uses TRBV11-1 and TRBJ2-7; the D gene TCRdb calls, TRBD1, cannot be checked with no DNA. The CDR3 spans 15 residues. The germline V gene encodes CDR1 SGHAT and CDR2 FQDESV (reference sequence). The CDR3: CASSTGTGSVYEQYF.

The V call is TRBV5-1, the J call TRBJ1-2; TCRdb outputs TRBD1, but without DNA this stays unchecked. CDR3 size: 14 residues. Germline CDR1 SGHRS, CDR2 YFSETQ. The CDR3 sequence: CASSPGTGRMGYTF.

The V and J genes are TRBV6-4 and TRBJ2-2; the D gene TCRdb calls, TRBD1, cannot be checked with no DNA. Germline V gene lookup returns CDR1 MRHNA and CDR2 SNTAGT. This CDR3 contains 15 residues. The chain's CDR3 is CASRGGGQDTGELFF.

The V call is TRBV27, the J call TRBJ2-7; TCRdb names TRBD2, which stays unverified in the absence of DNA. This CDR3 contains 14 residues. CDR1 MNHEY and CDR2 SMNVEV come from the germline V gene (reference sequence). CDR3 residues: CASSLFVGSYEQYF.

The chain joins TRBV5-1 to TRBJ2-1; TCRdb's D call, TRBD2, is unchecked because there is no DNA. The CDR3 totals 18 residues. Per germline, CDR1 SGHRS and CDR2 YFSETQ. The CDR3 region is CASSLGVGGSSSYNEQFF. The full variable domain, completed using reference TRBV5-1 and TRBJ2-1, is KAGVTQTPRYLIKTRGQQVTLSCSPISGHRSVSWYQQTPGQGLQFLFEYFSETQRNKGNFPGRFSGRQFSNSRSEMNVSTLELGDSALYLCASSLGVGGSSSYNEQFFGPGTRLTVL.

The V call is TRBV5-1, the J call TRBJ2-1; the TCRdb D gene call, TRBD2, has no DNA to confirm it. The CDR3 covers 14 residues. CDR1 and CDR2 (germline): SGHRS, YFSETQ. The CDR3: CASGLAGIVYEQFF.

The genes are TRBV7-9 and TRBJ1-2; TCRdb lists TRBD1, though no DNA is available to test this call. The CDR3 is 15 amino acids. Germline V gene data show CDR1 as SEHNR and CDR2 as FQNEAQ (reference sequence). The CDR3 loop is CASSLSRDRGLGYTF.

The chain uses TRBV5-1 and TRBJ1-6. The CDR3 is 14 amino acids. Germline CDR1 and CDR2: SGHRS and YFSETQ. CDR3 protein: CASSFSSVDSPLHF.

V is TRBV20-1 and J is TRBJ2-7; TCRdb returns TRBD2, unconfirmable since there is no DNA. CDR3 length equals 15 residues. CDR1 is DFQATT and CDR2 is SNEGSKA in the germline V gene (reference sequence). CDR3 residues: CSARDYRTSGYEQYF.

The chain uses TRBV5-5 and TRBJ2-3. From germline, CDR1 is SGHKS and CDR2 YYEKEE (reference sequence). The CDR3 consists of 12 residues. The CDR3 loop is CASTLGSDTQYF.

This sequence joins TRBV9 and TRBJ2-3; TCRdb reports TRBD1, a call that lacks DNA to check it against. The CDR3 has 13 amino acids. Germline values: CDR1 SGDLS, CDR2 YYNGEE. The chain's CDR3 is CASSAWGADTQYF.

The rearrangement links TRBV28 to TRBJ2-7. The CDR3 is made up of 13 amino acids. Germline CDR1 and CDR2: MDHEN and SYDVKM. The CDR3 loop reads CASGWRSGYEQYF.

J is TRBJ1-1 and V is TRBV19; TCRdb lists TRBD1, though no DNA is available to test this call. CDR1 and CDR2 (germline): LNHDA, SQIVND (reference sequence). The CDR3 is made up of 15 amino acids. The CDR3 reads CASTPFYGGGTEAFF.

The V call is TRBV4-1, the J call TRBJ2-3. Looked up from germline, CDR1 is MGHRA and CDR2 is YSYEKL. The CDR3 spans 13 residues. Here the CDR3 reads CASRSQVTDTQYF.

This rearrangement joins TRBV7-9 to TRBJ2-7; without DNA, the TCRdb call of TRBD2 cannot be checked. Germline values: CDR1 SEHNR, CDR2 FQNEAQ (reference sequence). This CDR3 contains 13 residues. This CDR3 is CASETSGTYEQYF.

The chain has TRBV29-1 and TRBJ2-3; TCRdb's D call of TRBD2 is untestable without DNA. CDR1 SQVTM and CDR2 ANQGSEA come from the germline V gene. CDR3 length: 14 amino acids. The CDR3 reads CSEISGSSTDTQYF.

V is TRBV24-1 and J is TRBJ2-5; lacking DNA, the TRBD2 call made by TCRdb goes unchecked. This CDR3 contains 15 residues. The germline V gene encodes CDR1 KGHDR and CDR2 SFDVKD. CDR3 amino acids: CATSDLGTSQETQYF.

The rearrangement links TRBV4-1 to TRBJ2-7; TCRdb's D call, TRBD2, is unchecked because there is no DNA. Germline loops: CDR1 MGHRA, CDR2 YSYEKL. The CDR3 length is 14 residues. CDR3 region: CASSQPGASGGQYF.